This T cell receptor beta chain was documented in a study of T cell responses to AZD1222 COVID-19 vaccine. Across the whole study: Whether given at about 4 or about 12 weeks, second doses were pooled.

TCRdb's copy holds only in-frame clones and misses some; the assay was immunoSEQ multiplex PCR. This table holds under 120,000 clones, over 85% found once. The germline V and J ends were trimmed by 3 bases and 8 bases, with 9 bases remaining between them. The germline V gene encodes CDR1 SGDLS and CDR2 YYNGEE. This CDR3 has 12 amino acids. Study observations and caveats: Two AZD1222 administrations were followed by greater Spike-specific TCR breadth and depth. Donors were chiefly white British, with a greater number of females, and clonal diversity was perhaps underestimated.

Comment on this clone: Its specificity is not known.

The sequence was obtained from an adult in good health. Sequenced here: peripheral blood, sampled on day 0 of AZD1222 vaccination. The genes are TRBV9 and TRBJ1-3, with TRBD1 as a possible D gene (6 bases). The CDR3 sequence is CASSGGGDTIYF. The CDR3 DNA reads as TGTGCCAGCAGCGGAGGGGGAGACACCATATATTTT.